This T cell receptor (beta chain) was sequenced for a study of T cells in Graves' hyperthyroidism and ophthalmopathy. V lost 3 bases and J lost 2, with 11 bases in between. The length of the CDR3 is 13 residues. The germline V gene encodes CDR1 DFQATT and CDR2 SNEGSKA (reference sequence). This clonotype was counted many times. It was RNA transcripts that yielded the amplified TCR beta CDR3 regions. HTBI primers were used for first-round RT-PCR of the TCR CDR3. TCRdb redid the calling of the multiplex PCR reads with MiXCR, one entry per CDR3 protein. Of around 760,000 distinct CDR3 sequences listed, 35% were seen once; the top ten hold around a third.

The TCR was taken from a woman between 35 and 50 years old with Graves' hyperthyroidism. Sequenced sample: blood. V usage is TRBV20-1 and J usage is TRBJ2-7; maybe TRBD1 (5 bases). The CDR3 bases are TGCAGTGCTAGCCCCCCAGGGACCTACGAGCAGTACTTC. The encoded protein is CSASPPGTYEQYF.